This TCR beta chain was identified during a study of beta chain features in type 1 diabetes. Overall study results and limits: A moderate, significant TCRB CDR3 shortening appeared in type 1 diabetes across four CD4+ subsets.

The investigators reverse transcribed all of the isolated RNA, so they sequenced expressed TCRB transcripts. Libraries were prepared by immunoSEQ multiplex PCR; TCRdb keeps only in-frame clonotypes and omits some of them. The sample holds about 320,000 clones; around 13% are singletons and the top ten take roughly 6.7%. CDR1 SGHRS and CDR2 YFSETQ come from the germline V gene. The CDR3 consists of 14 residues. Trimming removed 4 bases from V and 9 bases from J, with 17 bases in between. Populations isolated by sorting all had purity greater than 95%. Worth noting for this clone: What it recognizes is unknown.

This chain connects TRBV5-1 to TRBJ2-1; the D gene is possibly TRBD2 (6 bases). Source material: central memory CD4+ T cells from blood. This clonotype was sampled from a man younger than 40 in good health. The CDR3 spells CASSRAGPEGEQFF. The CDR3 DNA follows: TGCGCCAGCAGCAGGGCGGGGCCGGAGGGTGAGCAGTTCTTC.